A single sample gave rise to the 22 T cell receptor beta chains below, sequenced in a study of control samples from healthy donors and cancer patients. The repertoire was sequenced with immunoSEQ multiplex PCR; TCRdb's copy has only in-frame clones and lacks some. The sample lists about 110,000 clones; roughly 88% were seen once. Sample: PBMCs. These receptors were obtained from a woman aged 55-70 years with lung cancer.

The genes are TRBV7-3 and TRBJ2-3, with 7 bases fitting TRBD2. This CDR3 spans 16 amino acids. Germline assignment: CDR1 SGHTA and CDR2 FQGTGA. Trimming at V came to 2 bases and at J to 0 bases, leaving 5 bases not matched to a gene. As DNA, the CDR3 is TGTGCCAGCAGCTTAGGGGCTAGCGGTAGCACAGATACGCAGTATTTT. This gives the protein CASSLGASGSTDTQYF.

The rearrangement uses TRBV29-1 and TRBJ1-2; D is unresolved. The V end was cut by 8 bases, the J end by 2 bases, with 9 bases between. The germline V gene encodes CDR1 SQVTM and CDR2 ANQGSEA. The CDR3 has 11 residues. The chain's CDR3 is CSSAENYGYTF. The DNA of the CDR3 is TGCAGCAGCGCGGAAAACTATGGCTACACCTTC.

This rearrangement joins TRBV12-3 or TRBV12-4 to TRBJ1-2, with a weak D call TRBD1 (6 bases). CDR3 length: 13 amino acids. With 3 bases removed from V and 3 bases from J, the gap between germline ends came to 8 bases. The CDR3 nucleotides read TGTGCCAGCAGTTTCGGGGGGCACTATGGCTACACCTTC. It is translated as CASSFGGHYGYTF.

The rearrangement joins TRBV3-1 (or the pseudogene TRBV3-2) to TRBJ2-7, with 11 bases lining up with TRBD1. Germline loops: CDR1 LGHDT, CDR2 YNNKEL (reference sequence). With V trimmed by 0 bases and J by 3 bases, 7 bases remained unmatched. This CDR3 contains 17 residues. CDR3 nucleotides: TGTGCCAGCAGCCAAGAGGGGACAGGGGGTAGTTTCTACGAGCAGTACTTC. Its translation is CASSQEGTGGSFYEQYF.

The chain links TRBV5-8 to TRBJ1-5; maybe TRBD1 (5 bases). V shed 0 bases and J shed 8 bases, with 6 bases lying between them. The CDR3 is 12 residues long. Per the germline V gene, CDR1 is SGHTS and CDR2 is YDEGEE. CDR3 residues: CASSLEGEPQHF. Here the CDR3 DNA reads TGTGCCAGCAGCTTGGAAGGGGAGCCCCAGCATTTT.

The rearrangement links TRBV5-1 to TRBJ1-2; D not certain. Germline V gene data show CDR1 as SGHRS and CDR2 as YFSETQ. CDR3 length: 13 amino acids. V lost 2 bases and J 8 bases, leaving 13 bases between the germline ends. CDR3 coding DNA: TGCGCCAGCAGCTTTGACCTAAAGGGCGGCTACACCTTC. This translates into CASSFDLKGGYTF.

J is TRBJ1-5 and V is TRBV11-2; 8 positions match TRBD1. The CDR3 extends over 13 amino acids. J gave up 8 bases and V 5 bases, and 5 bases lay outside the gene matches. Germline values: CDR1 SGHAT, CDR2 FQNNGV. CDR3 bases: TGTGCCAGCAGCCGCGGACAGGGCGAGCCCCAGCATTTT. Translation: CASSRGQGEPQHF.

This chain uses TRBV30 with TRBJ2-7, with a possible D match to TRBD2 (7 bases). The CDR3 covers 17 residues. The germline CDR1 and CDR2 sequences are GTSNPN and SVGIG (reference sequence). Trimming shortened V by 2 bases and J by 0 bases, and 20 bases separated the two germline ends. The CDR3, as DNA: TGTGCCTGGAGTAAAAAATTACAGGGACTAATCTCCTACGAGCAGTACTTC. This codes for CAWSKKLQGLISYEQYF.

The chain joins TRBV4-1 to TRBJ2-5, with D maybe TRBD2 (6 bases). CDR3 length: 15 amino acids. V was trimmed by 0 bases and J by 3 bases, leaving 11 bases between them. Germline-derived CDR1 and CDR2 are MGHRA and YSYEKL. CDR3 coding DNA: TGCGCCAGCAGCCAAGATCGTTGGGGGGAAGAGACCCAGTACTTC. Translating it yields CASSQDRWGEETQYF.

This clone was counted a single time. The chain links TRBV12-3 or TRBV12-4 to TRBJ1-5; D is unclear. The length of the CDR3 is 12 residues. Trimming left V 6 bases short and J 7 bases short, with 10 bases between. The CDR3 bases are TGTGCCAGCAGCTGGGCGTCGCAGCCCCAGCATTTT. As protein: CASSWASQPQHF.

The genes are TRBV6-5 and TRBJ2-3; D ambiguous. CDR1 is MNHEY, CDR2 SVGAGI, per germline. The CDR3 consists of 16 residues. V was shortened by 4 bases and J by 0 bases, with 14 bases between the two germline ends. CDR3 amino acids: CASSSSYHTSTDTQYF. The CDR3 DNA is TGTGCCAGCAGTTCCTCCTACCACACTAGCACAGATACGCAGTATTTT.

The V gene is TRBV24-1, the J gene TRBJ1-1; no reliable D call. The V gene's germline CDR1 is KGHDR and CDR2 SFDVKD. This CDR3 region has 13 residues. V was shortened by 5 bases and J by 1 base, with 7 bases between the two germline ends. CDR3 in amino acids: CATSGTANTEAFF. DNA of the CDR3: TGTGCCACCAGTGGAACAGCGAACACTGAAGCTTTCTTT.

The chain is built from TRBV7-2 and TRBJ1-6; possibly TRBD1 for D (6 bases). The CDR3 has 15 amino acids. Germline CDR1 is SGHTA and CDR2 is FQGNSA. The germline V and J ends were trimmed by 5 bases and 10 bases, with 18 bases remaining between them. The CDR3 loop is CASSPRYRDTSPLHF. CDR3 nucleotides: TGTGCCAGCAGCCCCCGGTACCGGGACACATCACCCCTCCACTTT. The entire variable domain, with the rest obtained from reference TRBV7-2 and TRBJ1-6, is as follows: GAGVSQSPSNKVTEKGKDVELRCDPISGHTALYWYRQSLGQGLEFLIYFQGNSAPDKSGLPSDRFSAERTGGSVSTLTIQRTQQEDSAVYLCASSPRYRDTSPLHFGNGTRLTVT.

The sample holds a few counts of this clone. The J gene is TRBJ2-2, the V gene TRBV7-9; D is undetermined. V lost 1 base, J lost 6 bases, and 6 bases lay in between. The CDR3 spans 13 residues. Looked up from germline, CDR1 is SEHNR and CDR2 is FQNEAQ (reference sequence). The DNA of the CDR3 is TGTGCCAGCAGCTTAGAGAGAGCCGGGGAGCTGTTTTTT. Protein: CASSLERAGELFF.

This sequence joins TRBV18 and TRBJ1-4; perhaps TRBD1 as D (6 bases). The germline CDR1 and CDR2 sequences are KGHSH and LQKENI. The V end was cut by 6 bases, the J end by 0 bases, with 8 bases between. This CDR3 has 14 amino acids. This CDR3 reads CASSEGATNEKLFF. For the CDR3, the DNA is TGTGCCAGCTCCGAGGGGGCAACTAATGAAAAACTGTTTTTT.

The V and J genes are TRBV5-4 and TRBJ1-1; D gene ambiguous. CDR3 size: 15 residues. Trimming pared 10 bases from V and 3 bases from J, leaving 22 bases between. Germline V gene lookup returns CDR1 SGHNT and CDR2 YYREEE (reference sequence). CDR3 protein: CAGSTEGRFDTEAFF. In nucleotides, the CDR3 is TGTGCCGGCTCAACCGAAGGGAGATTTGACACTGAAGCTTTCTTT.

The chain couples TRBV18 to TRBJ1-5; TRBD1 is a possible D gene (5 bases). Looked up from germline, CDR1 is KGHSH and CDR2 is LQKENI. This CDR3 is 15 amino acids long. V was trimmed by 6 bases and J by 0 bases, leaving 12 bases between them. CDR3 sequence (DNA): TGTGCCAGCTCTGAGACAGATAATAGCAATCAGCCCCAGCATTTT. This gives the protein CASSETDNSNQPQHF. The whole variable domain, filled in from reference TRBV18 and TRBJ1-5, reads NAGVMQNPRHLVRRRGQEARLRCSPMKGHSHVYWYRQLPEEGLKFMVYLQKENIIDESGMPKERFSAEFPKEGPSILRIQQVVRGDSAAYFCASSETDNSNQPQHFGDGTRLSIL.

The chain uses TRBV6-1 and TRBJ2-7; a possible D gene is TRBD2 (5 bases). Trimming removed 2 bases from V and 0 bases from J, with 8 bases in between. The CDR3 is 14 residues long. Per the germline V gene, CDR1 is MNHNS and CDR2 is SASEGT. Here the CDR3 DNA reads TGTGCCAGCAGTGAAACTAGGAGCTCCTACGAGCAGTACTTC. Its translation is CASSETRSSYEQYF.

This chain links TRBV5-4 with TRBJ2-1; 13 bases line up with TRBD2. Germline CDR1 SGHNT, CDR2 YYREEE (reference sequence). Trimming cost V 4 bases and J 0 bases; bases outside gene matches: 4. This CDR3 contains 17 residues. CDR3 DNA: TGTGCCAGCAGCGGACTAGCGGGAGCCAGCTCCTACAATGAGCAGTTCTTC. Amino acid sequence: CASSGLAGASSYNEQFF. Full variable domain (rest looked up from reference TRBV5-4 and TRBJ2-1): ETGVTQSPTHLIKTRGQQVTLRCSSQSGHNTVSWYQQALGQGPQFIFQYYREEENGRGNFPPRFSGLQFPNYSSELNVNALELDDSALYLCASSGLAGASSYNEQFFGPGTRLTVL.

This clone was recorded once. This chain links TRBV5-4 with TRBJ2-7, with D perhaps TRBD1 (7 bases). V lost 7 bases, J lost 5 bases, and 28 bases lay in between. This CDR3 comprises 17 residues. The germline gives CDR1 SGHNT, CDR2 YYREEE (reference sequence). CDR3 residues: CASSVTLALSGGNEQYF. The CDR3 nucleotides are TGTGCCAGCTCCGTAACCTTGGCCTTATCAGGGGGGAACGAGCAGTACTTC.

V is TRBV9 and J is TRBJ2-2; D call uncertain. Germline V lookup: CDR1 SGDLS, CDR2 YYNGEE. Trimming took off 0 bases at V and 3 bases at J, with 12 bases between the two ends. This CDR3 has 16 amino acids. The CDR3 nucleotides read TGTGCCAGCAGCGTAGATGGCCGCCTTCACACCGGGGAGCTGTTTTTT. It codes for CASSVDGRLHTGELFF.

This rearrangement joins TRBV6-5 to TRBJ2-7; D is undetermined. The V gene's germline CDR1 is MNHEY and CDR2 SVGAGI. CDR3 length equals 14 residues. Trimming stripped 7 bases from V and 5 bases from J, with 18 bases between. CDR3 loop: CASTSTSTNHEQYF. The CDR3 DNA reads TGTGCCAGCACCTCGACTTCCACAAACCACGAGCAGTACTTC.